What follows describes a single T cell receptor (beta chain). The assay was immunoSEQ multiplex PCR, and TCRdb's table has in-frame clones only and misses some. The repertoire consists of 65,000 to 85,000 clones, with approximately 85% occurring once and the leading ten covering 2.4%. The data belong to a study of OX40 agonist ivuxolimab in advanced cancers. This CDR3 has 15 residues. Trimming took 5 bases from V and 4 from J, leaving 14 bases between them. CDR1 MDHEN and CDR2 SYDVKM come from the germline V gene. On cycle 4 day 1 and cycle 7 day 1, as well as at baseline, blood was sampled. This TCR was recovered from an adult with an advanced solid tumor such as melanoma, head and neck, liver or kidney cancer. The sequences come from CD4+ or CD8+ T cells sorted from blood, collected in a trial of the OX40 agonist ivuxolimab. The chain employs TRBV28 and TRBJ1-4; D remains ambiguous. DNA for the CDR3: TGTGCCAGCAGTCGGGATGGGTTAGGTAATGAAAAACTGTTTTTT. Translated: CASSRDGLGNEKLFF.